This section outlines one T cell receptor beta chain sequence together with its context. The sample originates from a study of T cells after yellow fever vaccination. TCRdb itself ran the 5' RACE reads through MiXCR, one entry per CDR3 protein. Of some 320,000 distinct CDR3 sequences listed, approximately 12% were seen once; the top ten hold under 4%. V lost 5 bases to trimming and J lost 11 bases, with 12 bases between them. The CDR3 loop spans 11 amino acids. The germline V gene encodes CDR1 SEHNR and CDR2 FQNEAQ (reference sequence). The chain has TRBV7-9 and TRBJ1-1; the D is unclear. The clonotype was recovered from a man younger than 35 who received the YFV17D yellow fever vaccine. The sample was CD4+ T cells sorted from PBMCs, taken 45 days after the yellow fever booster vaccination. CDR3 residues: CASSVMGAAFF. CDR3 coding DNA: TGTGCCAGCAGCGTCATGGGCGCGGCTTTCTTT.